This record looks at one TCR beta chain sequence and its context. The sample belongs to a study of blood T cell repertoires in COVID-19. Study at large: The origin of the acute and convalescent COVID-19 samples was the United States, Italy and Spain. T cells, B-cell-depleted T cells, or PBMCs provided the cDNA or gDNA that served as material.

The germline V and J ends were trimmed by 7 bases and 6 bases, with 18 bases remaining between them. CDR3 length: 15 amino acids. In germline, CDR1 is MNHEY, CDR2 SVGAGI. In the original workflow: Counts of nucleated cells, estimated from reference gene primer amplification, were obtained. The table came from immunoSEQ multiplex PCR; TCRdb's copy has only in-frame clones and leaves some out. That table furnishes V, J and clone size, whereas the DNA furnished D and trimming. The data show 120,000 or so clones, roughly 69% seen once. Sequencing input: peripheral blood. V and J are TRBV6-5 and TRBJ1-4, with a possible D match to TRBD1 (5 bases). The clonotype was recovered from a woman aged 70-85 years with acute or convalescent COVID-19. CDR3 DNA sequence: TGTGCCAGCACGCAAACCCCCGGGGACTATGAAAAACTGTTTTTT. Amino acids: CASTQTPGDYEKLFF.